Presented here are 29 T cell receptor beta chains from one specimen sequenced in a study of cytomegalovirus exposure and HLA in healthy donors. PCR employed 60 Vbeta and 13 Jbeta primers. TCRdb's copy holds only in-frame clones and misses some; the assay was immunoSEQ multiplex PCR. The sample totals some 160,000 clones. The material sequenced was PBMCs. The receptors stem from a man under 40 in good health and CMV-seronegative.

The chain is built from TRBV30 and TRBJ1-1; 8 bases align to TRBD1. This CDR3 spans 13 amino acids. Germline V gene lookup returns CDR1 GTSNPN and CDR2 SVGIG (reference sequence). Trimming at V came to 0 bases and at J to 5 bases, leaving 2 bases not matched to a gene. CDR3 coding DNA: TGTGCCTGGAGTGTACAGGGGGAGACTGAAGCTTTCTTT. Protein product: CAWSVQGETEAFF.

The chain has TRBV18 and TRBJ2-5; D is perhaps TRBD1 (6 bases). The V end lost 1 base, the J end lost 4 bases, and 16 bases lay between the germline ends. There are 16 residues in the CDR3. Germline CDR1 and CDR2: KGHSH and LQKENI. This CDR3 reads CASSPLLARGGETQYF. CDR3 nucleotide sequence: TGTGCCAGCTCACCACTGTTGGCCAGGGGTGGAGAGACCCAGTACTTC.

The V call is TRBV6-1, the J call TRBJ1-6; no clear D. Per germline, CDR1 MNHNS and CDR2 SASEGT. V was cut by 7 bases and J by 3 bases, with 10 bases left in between. This CDR3 comprises 14 residues. In nucleotides, the CDR3 is TGTGCCAGCACGCCCGGGAACTATAATTCACCCCTCCACTTT. It translates to CASTPGNYNSPLHF.

The rearrangement joins TRBV5-1 to TRBJ1-1, with D maybe TRBD1 (6 bases). V was cut by 3 bases and J by 4 bases, with 13 bases left in between. CDR1 and CDR2 from the germline V gene are SGHRS and YFSETQ. The CDR3 runs to 14 residues. The CDR3: CASSWGRRVTEAFF. Here the CDR3 DNA reads TGCGCCAGCAGCTGGGGGCGGCGGGTCACTGAAGCTTTCTTT.

In DNA form, the CDR3 reads TGTGCCAGCAAGGCGGGAGGCACAGATACGCAGTATTTT. Its translation: CASKAGGTDTQYF. The V gene is TRBV2, the J gene TRBJ2-3, with 7 bases lining up with TRBD2. The ends lost 7 bases at V and 1 base at J; junction bases unmatched: 2. Germline values: CDR1 SNHLY, CDR2 FYNNEI. The CDR3 is 13 amino acids.

The chain is built from TRBV6-5 and TRBJ1-4, with unresolved D. Germline V lookup: CDR1 MNHEY, CDR2 SVGAGI. CDR3 size: 14 residues. V lost 2 bases to trimming and J lost 7 bases, with 11 bases between them. The chain's CDR3 is CASSYDPAGEKLFF. DNA of the CDR3: TGTGCCAGCAGTTACGATCCGGCGGGTGAAAAACTGTTTTTT.

V gene TRBV14 combines with J gene TRBJ1-2; 10 bases map to TRBD1. The CDR3 has 15 residues. V shed 4 bases, J shed 4 bases, and the junction held 6 bases outside the gene matches. Germline values: CDR1 SGHDN, CDR2 FVKESK. This chain's CDR3 is CASSPPGTGVYGYTF. The CDR3 DNA is TGTGCCAGCAGCCCTCCCGGGACAGGGGTCTATGGCTACACCTTC.

The chain is built from TRBV6-5 and TRBJ2-4; D might be TRBD1 (5 bases). Germline CDR1 reads MNHEY; CDR2 reads SVGAGI. The CDR3 has 16 residues. Trimming cost V 2 bases and J 3 bases, with 14 bases left between them. The CDR3 coding sequence is TGTGCCAGCAGTTACGACAGTCGGTGGGGCAAAAACATTCAGTACTTC. It specifies CASSYDSRWGKNIQYF.

The chain employs TRBV27 and TRBJ2-1, with 8 bases aligning to TRBD2. From germline, CDR1 is MNHEY and CDR2 SMNVEV (reference sequence). The ends lost 4 bases at V and 6 bases at J; junction bases unmatched: 8. The CDR3 contains 15 residues. The CDR3, as DNA: TGTGCCAGCAGTTCCCCCTCACGGGAGGGCAATGAGCAGTTCTTC. Residues: CASSSPSREGNEQFF.

The chain employs TRBV28 and TRBJ2-1; 7 nucleotides agree with TRBD2. In germline, CDR1 is MDHEN, CDR2 SYDVKM. The V gene end was trimmed by 6 bases and the J gene end by 1 base; junction bases not matched to a gene: 12. CDR3 length equals 17 residues. The CDR3 nucleotides read TGTGCCAGCAGGTCGACACGCGGGGGTCTGTCCTACAATGAGCAGTTCTTC. Protein sequence: CASRSTRGGLSYNEQFF.

The chain couples TRBV11-3 to TRBJ1-6; D ambiguous. The CDR3 length is 13 residues. V was trimmed by 1 base and J by 9 bases, leaving 7 bases between them. Per the germline V gene, CDR1 is SGHNT and CDR2 is YENEEA. The DNA of the CDR3 is TGTGCCAGCAGCTTAGGTTCCATTTCACCCCTCCACTTT. Protein product: CASSLGSISPLHF.

The chain recombines TRBV6-5 with TRBJ2-7, with a weak D call TRBD1 (5 bases). Deletions cut 7 bases from V and 3 bases from J, with 19 bases between. This CDR3 is 15 amino acids long. Germline V gene lookup returns CDR1 MNHEY and CDR2 SVGAGI. CDR3 in amino acids: CASTPKDTTFYEQYF. DNA of the CDR3: TGTGCCAGCACTCCTAAGGACACCACTTTCTACGAGCAGTACTTC.

This chain uses TRBV7-2 with TRBJ2-7; D is possibly TRBD1 (6 bases). V was trimmed by 3 bases and J by 6 bases, leaving 18 bases between them. The CDR3 has 15 residues. Germline V gene sequence: CDR1 SGHTA, CDR2 FQGNSA. CDR3 in DNA: TGTGCCAGCAGCTTCTCGATTACCACAGGGTCCGAGCAGTACTTC. Residues: CASSFSITTGSEQYF.

This chain joins TRBV6-6 and TRBJ1-1, with 8 positions matching TRBD1. Trimming cost V 8 bases and J 4 bases; bases outside gene matches: 6. CDR1 is MNHNY and CDR2 is SVGAGI in the germline V gene (reference sequence). The CDR3 is made up of 13 amino acids. The CDR3 region is CASGQGAATEAFF. The CDR3 DNA is TGTGCCAGCGGACAGGGTGCGGCCACTGAAGCTTTCTTT.

The V gene is TRBV4-2, the J gene TRBJ2-1; D is undetermined. The CDR3 consists of 15 residues. Trimming pared 1 base from V and 0 bases from J, leaving 7 bases between. Germline CDR1 reads LGHNA; CDR2 reads YNFKEQ. In DNA form, the CDR3 reads TGTGCCAGCAGCCAAGCGGGTAGCTCCTACAATGAGCAGTTCTTC. It specifies CASSQAGSSYNEQFF.

The chain recombines TRBV6-5 with TRBJ2-7, with D possibly being TRBD1 (6 bases). With 6 bases removed from V and 0 bases from J, the gap between germline ends came to 12 bases. This CDR3 contains 14 residues. In germline, CDR1 is MNHEY, CDR2 SVGAGI. CDR3 residues: CASRSDRASYEQYF. The CDR3 DNA is TGTGCCAGCAGATCGGACAGAGCCTCCTACGAGCAGTACTTC.

The chain recombines TRBV14 with TRBJ1-1; TRBD1 aligns across 8 bases. This CDR3 comprises 14 residues. In germline, CDR1 is SGHDN, CDR2 FVKESK. The V and J ends lost 3 bases and 0 bases, in that order; junction bases with no gene match: 0. DNA of the CDR3: TGTGCCAGCAGCCAGACAGGGGTGAACACTGAAGCTTTCTTT. It yields the protein CASSQTGVNTEAFF. Full variable domain (rest looked up from reference TRBV14 and TRBJ1-1): EAGVTQFPSHSVIEKGQTVTLRCDPISGHDNLYWYRRVMGKEIKFLLHFVKESKQDESGMPNNRFLAERTGGTYSTLKVQPAELEDSGVYFCASSQTGVNTEAFFGQGTRLTVV.

The chain couples TRBV4-1 to TRBJ2-2; maybe TRBD1 (5 bases). There are 15 residues in the CDR3. The V end lost 5 bases, the J end lost 4 bases, and 14 bases lay between the germline ends. Germline loops: CDR1 MGHRA, CDR2 YSYEKL. The CDR3 reads CASSSLQGGTGELFF. In DNA, the CDR3 is TGCGCCAGCAGCTCCCTGCAGGGCGGCACCGGGGAGCTGTTTTTT.

Points on this clone: Within the sample, other DNA sequences also encode this same CDR3. The rearrangement joins TRBV18 to TRBJ2-3, with 8 bases aligning to TRBD2. V shed 8 bases and J 0 bases; nucleotides not matched to a gene: 13. This CDR3 contains 17 residues. The germline gives CDR1 KGHSH, CDR2 LQKENI. CDR3 coding DNA: TGTGCCAGCGGCATTTCGGCTAGCGGGCTTAGCACAGATACGCAGTATTTT. Translation gives CASGISASGLSTDTQYF.

The genes are TRBV15 and TRBJ2-5, with TRBD2 matching 10 bases. This CDR3 is built from 15 residues. From germline, CDR1 is LNHNV and CDR2 YYDKDF (reference sequence). Losses at the gene ends were 5 bases for V and 1 base for J; bases not matched to a gene: 4. The CDR3 DNA follows: TGTGCCACCAGCCGTGGGACTAGCGCCCAAGAGACCCAGTACTTC. Amino acids: CATSRGTSAQETQYF.

The J gene is TRBJ1-2, the V gene TRBV4-1; TRBD1 agrees at 10 bases. The CDR3 runs to 14 residues. Looked up from germline, CDR1 is MGHRA and CDR2 is YSYEKL. V was clipped by 5 bases and J by 3 bases; unmatched bases: 3. The CDR3 sequence is CASSYDRGHYGYTF. The CDR3, as DNA: TGCGCCAGCAGCTACGACAGGGGGCACTATGGCTACACCTTC.

This sequence joins TRBV19 and TRBJ2-5, with 11 bases matching TRBD2. The CDR3 is made up of 17 amino acids. Germline CDR1 LNHDA, CDR2 SQIVND (reference sequence). Trimming at V came to 1 base and at J to 5 bases, leaving 9 bases not matched to a gene. The chain's CDR3 is CASSIVALAGGGETQYF. CDR3 nucleotides: TGTGCCAGTAGTATAGTTGCCCTAGCGGGAGGAGGGGAGACCCAGTACTTC.

The chain links TRBV7-8 to TRBJ2-5, with TRBD1 identical over 9 bases. The J call may be faulty, since TRBJ2-7 better matches the DNA end. CDR3 length: 16 residues. Looked up from germline, CDR1 is SGHVS and CDR2 is FQNEAQ. The CDR3 nucleotides read TGTGCCAGCAGCTTCCACCCGGGACAGGGAGAGTACGAGCAGTACTTC. This sequence encodes CASSFHPGQGEYEQYF.

The chain employs TRBV19 and TRBJ1-1; 8 bases are a match to TRBD1. This CDR3 has 14 residues. The J segment lost 0 bases and the V segment lost 5 bases, leaving 2 bases of the junction unmatched. Germline CDR1 and CDR2: LNHDA and SQIVND (reference sequence). CDR3: CASSRTGMNTEAFF. In DNA, the CDR3 is TGTGCCAGTAGTCGGACAGGGATGAACACTGAAGCTTTCTTT. The whole variable domain, remainder taken from reference TRBV19 and TRBJ1-1, is DGGITQSPKYLFRKEGQNVTLSCEQNLNHDAMYWYRQDPGQGLRLIYYSQIVNDFQKGDIAEGYSVSREKKESFPLTVTSAQKNPTAFYLCASSRTGMNTEAFFGQGTRLTVV.

V is TRBV5-6 and J is TRBJ2-7, with TRBD2 as a possible D gene (7 bases). Germline lookup yields CDR1 SGHDT and CDR2 YYEEEE. This CDR3 spans 14 amino acids. Trimming cost V 4 bases and J 1 base, with 12 bases left between them. CDR3 in DNA: TGTGCCAGCAGCCGGGGGGCATTTTCCTACGAGCAGTACTTC. Translating it yields CASSRGAFSYEQYF.

The V and J genes are TRBV19 and TRBJ2-5; weak D call: TRBD2 (6 bases). The CDR3 contains 17 residues. V dropped 6 bases and J dropped 6 bases, with 26 bases sitting between them. Per germline, CDR1 LNHDA and CDR2 SQIVND (reference sequence). CDR3 in amino acids: CASRRGVGGQGAKTQYF. The CDR3 DNA sequence: TGTGCCAGTAGGCGGGGCGTAGGAGGGCAAGGGGCAAAGACCCAGTACTTC.

The genes are TRBV28 and TRBJ1-2; unclear D gene. This CDR3 has 11 amino acids. Germline assignment: CDR1 MDHEN and CDR2 SYDVKM. The CDR3 nucleotides read TGTGCAACAGTGGCTAACTATGGCTACACCTTC. It codes for CATVANYGYTF.

The chain uses TRBV5-6 and TRBJ2-3; the match to TRBD1 covers 8 bases. CDR3 length: 14 amino acids. Trimming took 4 bases from V and 4 from J; bases not matched to a gene: 5. Per germline, CDR1 SGHDT and CDR2 YYEEEE. The CDR3: CASSPGTGADTQYF. The CDR3 nucleotides read TGTGCCAGCAGCCCCGGGACAGGAGCAGATACGCAGTATTTT.

The chain combines TRBV4-2 with TRBJ2-3; 11 nucleotides agree with TRBD2. J gave up 5 bases and V 1 base, and 8 bases lay outside the gene matches. From germline, CDR1 is LGHNA and CDR2 YNFKEQ. The CDR3 totals 17 residues. The CDR3 nucleotides are TGTGCCAGCAGCCAAGCAGTAGCGGGAGGGCCGAGAGATACGCAGTATTTT. Its translation is CASSQAVAGGPRDTQYF.